This T cell receptor (beta chain) was identified during a study of CD8+ T cells in alopecia areata. cDNA serving as the sequencing template came from extracted, reverse transcribed RNA. Libraries were prepared by immunoSEQ multiplex PCR; TCRdb keeps only in-frame clonotypes and omits some of them. This table has some 120,000 clones, around 50% appearing once. The CDR3 runs to 16 residues. The germline V gene encodes CDR1 SGHVS and CDR2 FNYEAQ. V shed 5 bases and J shed 6 bases, with 23 bases lying between them. This clone turned up a few times. Treatment defined: oral pan-JAK inhibitor, 5-10 mg twice daily.

The source material was CD8+ T cells sorted from blood, sampled at week 24, from a patient treated with tofacitinib. The rearrangement uses TRBV7-6 and TRBJ2-7; D gene uncertain. This TCR was sampled from a human donor with alopecia areata. The CDR3 loop reads CASSALIGQTVGEQYF. The CDR3 DNA follows: TGTGCCAGCAGCGCCCTAATAGGGCAGACGGTCGGCGAGCAGTACTTC. The full variable domain, rest sourced from reference TRBV7-6 and TRBJ2-7, is GAGVSQSPRYKVTKRGQDVALRCDPISGHVSLYWYRQALGQGPEFLTYFNYEAQQDKSGLPNDRFSAERPEGSISTLTIQRTEQRDSAMYRCASSALIGQTVGEQYFGPGTRLTVT.